This T cell receptor beta chain originates from a study of early T cells in non-severe SARS-CoV-2 infection. In TCRdb, the 5' RACE reads were re-called with MiXCR into one record per CDR3 protein. The data contain 85,000 to 100,000 distinct CDR3 sequences, 16% of them seen just once; the ten biggest clones take up 4.5% to 6%. The germline V gene encodes CDR1 MNHEY and CDR2 SVGAGI. This CDR3 region has 15 residues. V was cut by 0 bases and J by 5 bases, with 12 bases left in between. Sequenced here: whole blood, sampled at baseline. This chain links TRBV6-5 with TRBJ2-3; D not resolved. The source of this sequence is an adult who was a healthcare worker with PCR-confirmed SARS-CoV-2 infection or an uninfected control (not recorded which). CDR3 sequence (DNA): TGTGCCAGCAGTTACTCGATGTTGGCAGTAGATACGCAGTATTTT. It encodes CASSYSMLAVDTQYF.